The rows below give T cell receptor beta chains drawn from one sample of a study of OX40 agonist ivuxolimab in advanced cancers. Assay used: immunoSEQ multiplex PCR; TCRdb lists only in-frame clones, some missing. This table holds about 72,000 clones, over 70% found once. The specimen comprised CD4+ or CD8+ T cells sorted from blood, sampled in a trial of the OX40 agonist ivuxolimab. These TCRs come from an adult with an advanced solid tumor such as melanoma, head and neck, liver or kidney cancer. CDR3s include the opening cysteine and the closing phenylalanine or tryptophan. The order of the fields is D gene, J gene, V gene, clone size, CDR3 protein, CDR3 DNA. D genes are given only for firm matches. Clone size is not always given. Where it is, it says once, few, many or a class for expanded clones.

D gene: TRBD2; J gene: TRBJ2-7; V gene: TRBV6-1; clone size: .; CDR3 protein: CASSEALAGSYEQYF; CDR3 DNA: TGTGCCAGCAGTGAAGCGCTAGCGGGCTCCTACGAGCAGTACTTC
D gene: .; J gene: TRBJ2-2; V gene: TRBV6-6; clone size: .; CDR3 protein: CASSPTSGRELFF; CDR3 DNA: TGTGCCAGCAGCCCGACCAGCGGCCGGGAGCTGTTTTTT
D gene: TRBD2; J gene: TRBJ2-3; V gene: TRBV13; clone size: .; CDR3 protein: CASSYSGGLVSTDTQYF; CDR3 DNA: TGTGCCAGCAGCTATAGCGGGGGGCTAGTAAGCACAGATACGCAGTATTTT
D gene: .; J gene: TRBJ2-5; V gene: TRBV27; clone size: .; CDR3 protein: CASSLSSLGYQYF; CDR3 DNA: TGTGCCAGCAGTTTATCGAGTCTGGGGTACCAGTACTTC
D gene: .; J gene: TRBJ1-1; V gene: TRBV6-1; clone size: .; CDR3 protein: CASRRQALNTEAFF; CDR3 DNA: TGTGCCAGCAGACGACAGGCCTTGAACACTGAAGCTTTCTTT
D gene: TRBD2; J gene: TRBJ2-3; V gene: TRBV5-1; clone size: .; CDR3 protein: CASRVGGASADTQYF; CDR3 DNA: TGCGCCAGCAGGGTCGGGGGGGCCTCGGCAGATACGCAGTATTTT
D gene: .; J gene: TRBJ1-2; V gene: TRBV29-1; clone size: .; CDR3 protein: CSVGAPRAGYTF; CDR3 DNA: TGCAGCGTCGGGGCACCGAGGGCTGGCTACACCTTC
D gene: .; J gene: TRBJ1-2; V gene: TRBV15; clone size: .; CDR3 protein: CATSRVPLLPKKYGYTF; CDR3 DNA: TGTGCCACCAGCAGAGTCCCGCTCCTACCTAAAAAATATGGCTACACCTTC
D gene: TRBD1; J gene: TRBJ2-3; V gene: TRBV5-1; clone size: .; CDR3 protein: CASSLAGQGPWVISTDTQYF; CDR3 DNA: TGCGCCAGCAGCTTGGCCGGACAGGGGCCCTGGGTGATTAGCACAGATACGCAGTATTTT
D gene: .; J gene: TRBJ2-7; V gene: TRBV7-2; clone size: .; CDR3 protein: CASESWPGAGEQYF; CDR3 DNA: TGTGCCAGCGAATCATGGCCGGGGGCAGGGGAGCAGTACTTC
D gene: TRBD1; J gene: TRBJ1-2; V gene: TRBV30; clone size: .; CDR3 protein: CAWTGTGQDYGYTF; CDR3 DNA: TGTGCCTGGACCGGGACAGGGCAGGACTATGGCTACACCTTC
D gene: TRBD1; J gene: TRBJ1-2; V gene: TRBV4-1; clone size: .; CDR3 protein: CASSQGSLGTVYGYTF; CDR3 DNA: TGCGCCAGCAGCCAAGGCTCCCTCGGGACAGTCTATGGCTACACCTTC
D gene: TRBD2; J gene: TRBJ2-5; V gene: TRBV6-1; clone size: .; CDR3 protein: CASSEWTSGSIRGTQYF; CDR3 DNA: TGTGCCAGCAGTGAATGGACTAGCGGGTCCATCCGGGGGACCCAGTACTTC
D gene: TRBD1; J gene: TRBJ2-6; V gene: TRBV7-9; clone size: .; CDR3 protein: CASSVSGGSGANVLTF; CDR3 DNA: TGTGCCAGCAGCGTTTCAGGGGGCTCTGGGGCCAACGTCCTGACTTTC
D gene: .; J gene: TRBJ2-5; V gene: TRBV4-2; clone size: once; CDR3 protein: CASSQEARGPFQETQYF; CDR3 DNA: TGTGCCAGCAGCCAAGAGGCACGGGGGCCCTTCCAAGAGACCCAGTACTTC
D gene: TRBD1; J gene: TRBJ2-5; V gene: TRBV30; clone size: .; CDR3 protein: CAWSAQGQRQETQYF; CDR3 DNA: TGTGCCTGGAGTGCCCAGGGACAGCGTCAAGAGACCCAGTACTTC
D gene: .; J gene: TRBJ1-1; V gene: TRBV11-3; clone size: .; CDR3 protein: CASSRRDTEAFF; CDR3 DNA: TGTGCCAGCAGCCGTAGGGACACTGAAGCTTTCTTT
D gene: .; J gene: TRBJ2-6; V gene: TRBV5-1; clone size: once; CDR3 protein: CASSSQGSGANVLTF; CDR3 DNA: TGCGCCAGCAGCAGTCAGGGCTCTGGGGCCAACGTCCTGACTTTC
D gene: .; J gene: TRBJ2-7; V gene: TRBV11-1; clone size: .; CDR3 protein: CASSFAGVNYEQYF; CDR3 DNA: TGTGCCAGCAGCTTTGCAGGGGTTAACTACGAGCAGTACTTC
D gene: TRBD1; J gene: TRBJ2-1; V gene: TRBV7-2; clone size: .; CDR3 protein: CASSPPGGYNEQFF; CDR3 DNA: TGTGCCAGCAGCCCTCCAGGGGGATACAATGAGCAGTTCTTC
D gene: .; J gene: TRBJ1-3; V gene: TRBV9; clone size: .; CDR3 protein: CASSVDPNSGNTIYF; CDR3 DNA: TGTGCCAGCAGCGTAGACCCGAACTCTGGAAACACCATATATTTT
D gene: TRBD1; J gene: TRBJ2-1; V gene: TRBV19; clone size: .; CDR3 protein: CASSMAQGTYNEQFF; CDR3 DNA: TGTGCCAGTAGTATGGCACAGGGGACCTACAATGAGCAGTTCTTC
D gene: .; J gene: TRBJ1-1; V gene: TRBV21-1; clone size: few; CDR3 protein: CASSKDGLHEAFF; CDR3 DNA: TGTGCCAGCAGCAAAGATGGTCTGCATGAAGCTTTCTTT
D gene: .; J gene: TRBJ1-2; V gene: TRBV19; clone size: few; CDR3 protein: CASRDGSLRYGYTF; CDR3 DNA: TGTGCCAGCCGGGACGGATCCCTTCGATATGGCTACACCTTC
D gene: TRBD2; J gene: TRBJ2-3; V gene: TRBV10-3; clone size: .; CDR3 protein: CAISALAGADTDTQYF; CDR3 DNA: TGTGCCATCAGCGCCCTGGCGGGAGCCGACACAGATACGCAGTATTTT
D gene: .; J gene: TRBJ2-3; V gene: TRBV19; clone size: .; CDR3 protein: CASKRADTQYF; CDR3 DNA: TGTGCCAGTAAGAGGGCAGATACGCAGTATTTT
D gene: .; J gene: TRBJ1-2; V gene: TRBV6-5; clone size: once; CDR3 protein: CASSYLGYGYTF; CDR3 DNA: TGTGCCAGCAGTTACTTAGGTTATGGCTACACCTTC
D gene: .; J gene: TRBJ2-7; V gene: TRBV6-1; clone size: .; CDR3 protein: CATNPRQDFSYEQYF; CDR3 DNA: TGTGCCACCAACCCGAGACAGGACTTCTCCTACGAGCAGTACTTC
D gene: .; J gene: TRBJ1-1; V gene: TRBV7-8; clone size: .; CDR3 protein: CASTPQLGEAFF; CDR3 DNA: TGTGCCAGCACCCCCCAACTCGGTGAAGCTTTCTTT
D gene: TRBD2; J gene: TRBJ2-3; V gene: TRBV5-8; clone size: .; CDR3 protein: CASSLSVLAGGTDTQYF; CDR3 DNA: TGTGCCAGCAGCTTGTCAGTCCTAGCGGGGGGCACAGATACGCAGTATTTT
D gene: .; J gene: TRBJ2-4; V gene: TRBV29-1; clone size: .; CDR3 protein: CSVEVGGAKNIQYF; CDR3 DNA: TGCAGCGTTGAGGTGGGGGGAGCCAAAAACATTCAGTACTTC
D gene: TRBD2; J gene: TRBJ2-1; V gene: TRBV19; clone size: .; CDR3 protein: CASTLAGGLNEQFF; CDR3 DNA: TGTGCCAGTACGCTAGCGGGGGGTCTCAATGAGCAGTTCTTC
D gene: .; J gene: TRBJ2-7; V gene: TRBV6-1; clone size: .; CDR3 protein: CASSERDSSYEQYF; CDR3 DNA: TGTGCCAGCAGTGAGAGGGACTCATCCTACGAGCAGTACTTC
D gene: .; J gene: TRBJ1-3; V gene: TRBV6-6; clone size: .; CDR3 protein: CASSTRLGGSGNTIYF; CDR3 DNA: TGTGCCAGCAGTACCCGGCTCGGGGGGTCTGGAAACACCATATATTTT
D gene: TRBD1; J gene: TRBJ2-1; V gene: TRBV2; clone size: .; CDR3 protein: CASRKTGPNPRYDNEQFF; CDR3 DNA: TGTGCCAGCAGAAAGACAGGGCCCAACCCGCGCTACGACAATGAGCAGTTCTTC
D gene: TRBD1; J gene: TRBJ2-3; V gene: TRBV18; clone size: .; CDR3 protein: CASSPPPAEVQGAWDTQYF; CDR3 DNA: TGTGCCAGCTCACCACCTCCCGCCGAAGTACAGGGGGCTTGGGATACGCAGTATTTT
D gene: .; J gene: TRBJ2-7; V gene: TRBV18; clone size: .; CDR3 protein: CASSPSASWDEQYF; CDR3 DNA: TGTGCCAGCTCACCCTCGGCCAGCTGGGACGAGCAGTACTTC
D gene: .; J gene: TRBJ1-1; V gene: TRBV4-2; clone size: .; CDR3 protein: CASSSPGPVNTEAFF; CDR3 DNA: TGTGCCAGCAGCTCGCCGGGACCGGTGAACACTGAAGCTTTCTTT